This is a list of T cell receptor beta chains from one sample in a study of cytomegalovirus exposure and HLA in healthy donors. Clones were read by immunoSEQ multiplex PCR, and TCRdb kept only the in-frame ones, dropping some. Among around 73,000 clones listed, roughly 90% were seen once. The sample taken for sequencing was PBMCs. These receptors were collected from a woman aged 18-35 years in good health and CMV-seropositive. Each CDR3 is given with its conserved first and last residue. The D gene is left open where the match is weak.

D gene: TRBD2; V gene: TRBV6-6; CDR3 protein: CASSYSLAGVTYEQYF
D gene: TRBD1; V gene: TRBV10-3; CDR3 protein: CAISESGQGVGYTF
D gene: TRBD2; V gene: TRBV7-2; CDR3 protein: CASSLGLAGVRYF
D gene: TRBD1; V gene: TRBV2; CDR3 protein: CASRVTGGDYGYTF
D gene: TRBD1; V gene: TRBV6-5; CDR3 protein: CASQGDNEQYF
D gene: -; V gene: TRBV7-2; CDR3 protein: CASSLVGATGELFF
D gene: -; V gene: TRBV7-2; CDR3 protein: CASSLAPGVPYTEAFF
D gene: -; V gene: TRBV28; CDR3 protein: CASSLGEEYEQYF
D gene: TRBD1; V gene: TRBV7-6; CDR3 protein: CASSLGGTGGEQYF
D gene: -; V gene: TRBV4-1; CDR3 protein: CASSQDDRKPTDTQYF
D gene: -; V gene: TRBV6-4; CDR3 protein: CASSGRGTGELFF
D gene: TRBD2; V gene: TRBV7-6; CDR3 protein: CASSLAYRGRGTDTQYF
D gene: -; V gene: TRBV9; CDR3 protein: CASSKTRDFGMNTEAFF
D gene: TRBD1; V gene: TRBV5-8; CDR3 protein: CASKPNRGWVYGYTF
D gene: TRBD1; V gene: TRBV5-4; CDR3 protein: CASSLAGGGRYQETQYF
D gene: TRBD2; V gene: TRBV5-1; CDR3 protein: CASRWTSGDSTDTQYF
D gene: TRBD1; V gene: TRBV5-4; CDR3 protein: CASSWGGQVWNTEAFF
D gene: -; V gene: TRBV7-8; CDR3 protein: CASSARSVLNNEQFF
D gene: TRBD2; V gene: TRBV6-1; CDR3 protein: CASAGEESGSYEQFF
D gene: -; V gene: TRBV5-1; CDR3 protein: CASSLEAGAYYGYTF
D gene: -; V gene: TRBV11-1; CDR3 protein: CASSFESRDIQYF
D gene: TRBD1; V gene: TRBV19; CDR3 protein: CASAKGQSVTGELFF
D gene: TRBD2; V gene: TRBV4-2; CDR3 protein: CASSQAGTSGADEQFF
D gene: -; V gene: TRBV11-2; CDR3 protein: CASSLGGDNEQFF
D gene: TRBD1; V gene: TRBV9; CDR3 protein: CASSDPGQPTDTQYF
D gene: -; V gene: TRBV25-1; CDR3 protein: CASSEGRQVDEQYF
D gene: TRBD2; V gene: TRBV2; CDR3 protein: CASISSGSVTDTQYF
D gene: TRBD2; V gene: TRBV28; CDR3 protein: CASSQPGLASQETQYF
D gene: -; V gene: TRBV15; CDR3 protein: CATSRGDSYGYTF
D gene: TRBD1; V gene: TRBV9; CDR3 protein: CASSVEVGTGWGNTIYF
D gene: TRBD1; V gene: TRBV15; CDR3 protein: CATSRVVTGGNYGYTF
D gene: TRBD1; V gene: TRBV30; CDR3 protein: CAWKGQGASGANVLTF
D gene: -; V gene: TRBV9; CDR3 protein: CASSVGSTPSEQYF
D gene: -; V gene: TRBV11-2; CDR3 protein: CASSLWGGLYNEQFF
D gene: TRBD2; V gene: TRBV6-6; CDR3 protein: CASNPLGGGTDTQYF
D gene: -; V gene: TRBV30; CDR3 protein: CAWSREGGNTIYF
D gene: TRBD1; V gene: TRBV11-1; CDR3 protein: CASSFGQEKLAFF
D gene: TRBD2; V gene: TRBV9; CDR3 protein: CASSVGLAGVPYNEQFF
D gene: TRBD2; V gene: TRBV10-3; CDR3 protein: CAISPGLAAYEQYF
D gene: -; V gene: TRBV5-1; CDR3 protein: CASSPGLAETQYF
D gene: TRBD1; V gene: TRBV11-1; CDR3 protein: CASSTTGGHNTEAFF
D gene: TRBD2; V gene: TRBV6-5; CDR3 protein: CASSYERGHYEQYF
D gene: -; V gene: TRBV6-6; CDR3 protein: CASSYLDTITGNTIYF
D gene: TRBD1; V gene: TRBV6-1; CDR3 protein: CASRQGAAGELFF
D gene: -; V gene: TRBV4-3; CDR3 protein: CASSQDQGLYGYTF
D gene: TRBD1; V gene: TRBV9; CDR3 protein: CASSASGTGVIDEQFF
D gene: -; V gene: TRBV4-2; CDR3 protein: CASSQDYRAGEKLFF
D gene: -; V gene: TRBV5-1; CDR3 protein: CASSSRTASGYTF